Shown below are 12 T cell receptor beta chains from a single sample sequenced in a study of T cells in Graves' hyperthyroidism and ophthalmopathy. Amplification targeted TCR beta CDR3 regions from RNA transcripts. First-round RT-PCR targeting the TCR CDR3 was performed with the HTBI primer set. From the multiplex PCR reads, TCRdb called clonotypes with MiXCR, one entry per CDR3 protein. The sample records 530,000 or so distinct CDR3 sequences, roughly 25% being singletons. Input material: blood. The receptors stem from a woman aged 25 to 39 with Graves' ophthalmopathy.

Ten or more counts support this clonotype. V usage is TRBV28 and J usage is TRBJ1-2; D unclear. Trimming stripped 4 bases from V and 4 bases from J, with 1 base between. The CDR3 totals 10 residues. Germline-derived CDR1 and CDR2 are MDHEN and SYDVKM. CDR3 nucleotides: TGTGCCAGCAGTTCCTATGGCTACACCTTC. Amino acids: CASSSYGYTF.

This clonotype came up many times. The rearrangement uses TRBV5-1 and TRBJ1-1, with TRBD1 matching over 8 bases. Germline lookup yields CDR1 SGHRS and CDR2 YFSETQ. With 7 bases clipped from V and 4 bases from J, the junction kept 6 bases outside the gene matches. This CDR3 is built from 13 residues. CDR3 nucleotides: TGCGCCAGCGCGGACAGGGTGGTCACTGAAGCTTTCTTT. Protein sequence: CASADRVVTEAFF.

This clonotype was seen repeatedly, ten times or more. The genes are TRBV19 and TRBJ2-5; no clear D. Trimming stripped 4 bases from V and 3 bases from J, with 18 bases between. Germline V gene lookup returns CDR1 LNHDA and CDR2 SQIVND (reference sequence). CDR3 length: 16 amino acids. This CDR3 is CASSTLTAPREETQYF. DNA of the CDR3: TGTGCCAGTAGTACTTTAACAGCGCCTAGAGAAGAGACCCAGTACTTC.

Ten or more counts support this clonotype. The V and J genes are TRBV7-9 and TRBJ1-2; D remains ambiguous. The germline V gene has CDR1 SEHNR and CDR2 FQNEAQ (reference sequence). The CDR3 runs to 14 residues. V was shortened by 1 base and J by 1 base, with 7 bases between the two germline ends. The CDR3 spells CASSLENLNYGYTF. CDR3 coding DNA: TGTGCCAGCAGCTTAGAGAACCTTAACTATGGCTACACCTTC.

The V and J genes are TRBV19 and TRBJ1-5, with D perhaps TRBD1 (5 bases). CDR3 length equals 15 residues. CDR1 is LNHDA, CDR2 SQIVND, per germline (reference sequence). Trimming removed 5 bases at V and 7 bases at J, with 18 bases between. CDR3 sequence (DNA): TGTGCCAGTAGTCAGTATGGAGGGGCGAACCAGCCCCAGCATTTT. Translated, it gives CASSQYGGANQPQHF. The full variable domain, with the rest looked up from reference TRBV19 and TRBJ1-5, is DGGITQSPKYLFRKEGQNVTLSCEQNLNHDAMYWYRQDPGQGLRLIYYSQIVNDFQKGDIAEGYSVSREKKESFPLTVTSAQKNPTAFYLCASSQYGGANQPQHFGDGTRLSIL.

This clonotype has a count of ten or more. The chain uses TRBV12-3 or TRBV12-4 and TRBJ2-2, with D perhaps matching TRBD2 (7 bases). The CDR3 totals 16 residues. V was trimmed by 1 base and J by 3 bases, leaving 12 bases between them. The CDR3 bases are TGTGCCAGCAGTTTAGGGGGGGGCATCGACACCGGGGAGCTGTTTTTT. This gives the protein CASSLGGGIDTGELFF.

This clonotype was found many times. This chain uses TRBV20-1 with TRBJ1-1, with D perhaps matching TRBD1 (6 bases). CDR3 size: 11 residues. The V end lost 5 bases, the J end lost 5 bases, and 9 bases lay between the germline ends. Germline CDR1 DFQATT, CDR2 SNEGSKA (reference sequence). The CDR3 DNA sequence: TGCAGTGCTCCCAGGGGTACTGAAGCTTTCTTT. Translation gives CSAPRGTEAFF.

As for this clonotype: This sequence may be a read error, since a much larger clone differs from it by one base. Because it lacks the conserved phenylalanine or tryptophan at the end, this CDR3 is likely a read error. CDR3 sequence reads: CASSLESGELFL. For the CDR3, the DNA is TGCGCCAGCAGCTTGGAGTCCGGGGAGCTGTTTTTG. The rearrangement joins TRBV5-1 to TRBJ2-2; D is undetermined. The CDR3 is made up of 12 amino acids. V was cut by 0 bases and J by 6 bases, with 3 bases left in between. The germline V gene has CDR1 SGHRS and CDR2 YFSETQ.

This clonotype was recorded at least ten times. The chain carries TRBV7-2 and TRBJ1-5; possibly TRBD1 for D (6 bases). V dropped 3 bases and J dropped 4 bases, with 13 bases sitting between them. Germline CDR1 is SGHTA and CDR2 is FQGNSA. CDR3 length: 15 residues. The CDR3 nucleotides are TGTGCCAGCAGCTTTGGGGTACAGGGTAATCAGCCCCAGCATTTT. Translation: CASSFGVQGNQPQHF.

This clonotype was seen at least ten times. The V and J genes are TRBV11-1 and TRBJ1-2, with 10 positions matching TRBD1. CDR3 length: 19 amino acids. The V gene's germline CDR1 is SGHAT and CDR2 FQDESV (reference sequence). J was trimmed by 6 bases and V by 4 bases; bases with no gene match: 20. The chain's CDR3 is CASSSPEFGTGAPPDGYTF. CDR3 nucleotide sequence: TGTGCCAGCAGCTCGCCCGAATTTGGGACAGGGGCCCCCCCCGATGGCTACACCTTC.

This clonotype was detected only a few times. CDR3 amino acids: CSARAGQGAYEQYF. The CDR3 bases are TGCAGTGCTAGAGCCGGACAGGGGGCCTACGAGCAGTACTTC. V gene TRBV20-1 combines with J gene TRBJ2-7; 10 positions match TRBD1. The CDR3 is 14 amino acids. The J segment lost 2 bases and the V segment lost 1 base, leaving 2 bases of the junction unmatched. The V gene's germline CDR1 is DFQATT and CDR2 SNEGSKA (reference sequence).

The chain combines TRBV6-5 with TRBJ1-2; no clear D gene. The V gene lost 0 bases and the J gene lost 7 bases, with 9 bases spanning the gap. The germline V gene encodes CDR1 MNHEY and CDR2 SVGAGI. The CDR3 has 13 residues. The CDR3 DNA reads as TGTGCCAGCAGTTACTCGGAGGAAGGTGGCTACACCTTC. It yields the protein CASSYSEEGGYTF.